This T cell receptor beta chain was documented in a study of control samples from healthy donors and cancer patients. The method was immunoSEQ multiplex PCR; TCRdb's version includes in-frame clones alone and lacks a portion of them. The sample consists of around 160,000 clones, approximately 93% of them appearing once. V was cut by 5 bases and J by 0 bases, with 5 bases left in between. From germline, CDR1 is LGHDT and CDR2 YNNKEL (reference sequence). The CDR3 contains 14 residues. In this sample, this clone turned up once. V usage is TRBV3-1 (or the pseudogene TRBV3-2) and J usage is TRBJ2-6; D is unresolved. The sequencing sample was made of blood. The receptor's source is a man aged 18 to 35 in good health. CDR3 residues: CASSSHSGANVLTF. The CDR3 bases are TGTGCCAGCAGCTCCCACTCTGGGGCCAACGTCCTGACTTTC.